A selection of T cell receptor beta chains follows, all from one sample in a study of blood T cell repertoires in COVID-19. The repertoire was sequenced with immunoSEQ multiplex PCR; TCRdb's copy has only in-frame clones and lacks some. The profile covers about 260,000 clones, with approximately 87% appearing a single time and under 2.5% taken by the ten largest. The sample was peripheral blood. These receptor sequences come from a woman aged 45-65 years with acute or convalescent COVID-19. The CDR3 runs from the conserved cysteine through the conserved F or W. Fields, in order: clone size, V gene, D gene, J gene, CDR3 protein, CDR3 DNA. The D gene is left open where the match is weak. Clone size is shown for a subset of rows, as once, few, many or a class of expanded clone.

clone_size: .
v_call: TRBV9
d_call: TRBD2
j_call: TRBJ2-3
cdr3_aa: CASSAGLAGDRRTDTQYF
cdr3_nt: TGTGCCAGCAGCGCGGGGCTAGCGGGAGATAGACGGACAGATACGCAGTATTTT

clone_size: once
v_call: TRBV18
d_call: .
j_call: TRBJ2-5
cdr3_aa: CASSKYREETQYF
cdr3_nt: TGTGCCAGCTCGAAGTACAGGGAAGAGACCCAGTACTTC

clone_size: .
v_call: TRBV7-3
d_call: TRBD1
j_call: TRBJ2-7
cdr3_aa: CASSPQGRGSYEQYF
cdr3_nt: TGTGCCAGCAGCCCACAGGGGAGAGGCTCCTACGAGCAGTACTTC

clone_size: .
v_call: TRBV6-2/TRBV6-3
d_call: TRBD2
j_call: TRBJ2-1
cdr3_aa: CASSYNRALAGVYNEQFF
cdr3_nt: TGTGCCAGCAGTTATAATCGGGCCCTAGCGGGAGTCTACAATGAGCAGTTCTTC

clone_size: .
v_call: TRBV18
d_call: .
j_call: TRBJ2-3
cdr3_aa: CASSPPDSSIPDTQYF
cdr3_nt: TGTGCCAGCTCACCACCGGACAGCAGTATCCCAGATACGCAGTATTTT

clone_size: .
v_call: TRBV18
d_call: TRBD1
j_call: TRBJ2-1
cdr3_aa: CASSPRTGSYNEQFF
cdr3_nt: TGTGCCAGCTCACCAAGGACAGGGTCCTACAATGAGCAGTTCTTC

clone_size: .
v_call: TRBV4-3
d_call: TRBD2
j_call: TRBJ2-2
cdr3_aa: CASSQGTSGPSAGELFF
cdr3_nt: TGCGCCAGCAGCCAGGGGACTAGCGGCCCCTCCGCCGGGGAGCTGTTTTTT

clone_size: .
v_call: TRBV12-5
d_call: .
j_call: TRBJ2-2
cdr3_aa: CASGLVAGESGELFF
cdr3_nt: TGTGCTAGTGGTTTGGTGGCAGGGGAGTCCGGGGAGCTGTTTTTT

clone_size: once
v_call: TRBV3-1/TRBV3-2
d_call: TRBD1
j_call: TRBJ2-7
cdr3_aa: CASSSLRGSYEQYF
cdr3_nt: TGTGCCAGCAGCTCCCTCAGGGGGAGCTACGAGCAGTACTTC

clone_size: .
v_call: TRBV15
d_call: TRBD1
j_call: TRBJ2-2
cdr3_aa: CATSRGDRGLGGELFF
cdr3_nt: TGTGCCACCAGCAGAGGGGACAGGGGGCTTGGCGGGGAGCTGTTTTTT

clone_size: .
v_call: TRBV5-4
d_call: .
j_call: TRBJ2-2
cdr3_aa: CASSSGRGPHRWELFF
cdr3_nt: TGTGCCAGCAGCTCCGGTAGGGGTCCTCACCGTTGGGAGCTGTTTTTT

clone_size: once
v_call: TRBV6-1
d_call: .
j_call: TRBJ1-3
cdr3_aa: CASSESLHSGNTIYF
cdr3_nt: TGTGCCAGCAGTGAATCACTGCACTCTGGAAACACCATATATTTT

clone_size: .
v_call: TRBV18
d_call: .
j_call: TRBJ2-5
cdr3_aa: CASSRQETQYF
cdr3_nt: TGTGCCAGCTCACGGCAGGAGACCCAGTACTTC

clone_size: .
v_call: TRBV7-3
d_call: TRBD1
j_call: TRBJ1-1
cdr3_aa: CASSPDRGHTEAFF
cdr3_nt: TGTGCCAGCAGCCCCGACAGGGGGCACACTGAAGCTTTCTTT

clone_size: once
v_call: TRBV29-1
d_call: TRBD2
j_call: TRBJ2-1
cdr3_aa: CSVEDWPGLAGGPLNEQFF
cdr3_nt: TGCAGCGTTGAAGATTGGCCGGGACTAGCGGGAGGGCCTCTCAATGAGCAGTTCTTC

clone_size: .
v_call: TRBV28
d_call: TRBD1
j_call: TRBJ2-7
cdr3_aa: CASSLSYRGDSYEQYF
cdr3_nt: TGTGCCAGCAGTTTATCATACAGGGGCGACTCCTACGAGCAGTACTTC

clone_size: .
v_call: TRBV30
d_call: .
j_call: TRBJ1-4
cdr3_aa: CAWRDFPNEKLFF
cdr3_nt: TGTGCCTGGAGAGACTTCCCAAATGAAAAACTGTTTTTT

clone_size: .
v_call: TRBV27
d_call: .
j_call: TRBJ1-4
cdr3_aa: CASTLNLYPGATNEKLFF
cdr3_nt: TGTGCCAGCACCTTAAACCTTTACCCAGGGGCAACTAATGAAAAACTGTTTTTT

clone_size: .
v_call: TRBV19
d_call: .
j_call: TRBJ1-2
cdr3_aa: CASNRGLGLANYGYTF
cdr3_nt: TGTGCCAGCAATCGCGGCCTGGGACTAGCTAACTATGGCTACACCTTC

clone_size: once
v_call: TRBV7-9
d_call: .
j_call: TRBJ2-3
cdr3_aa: CATRRTSTDTQYF
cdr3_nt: TGTGCCACCCGGAGGACCAGCACAGATACGCAGTATTTT

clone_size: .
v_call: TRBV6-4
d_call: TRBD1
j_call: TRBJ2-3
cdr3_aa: CASSDRDRDTDTQYF
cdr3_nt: TGTGCCAGCAGTGACCGGGACAGGGACACAGATACGCAGTATTTT

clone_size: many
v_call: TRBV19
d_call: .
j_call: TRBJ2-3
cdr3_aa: CASTHRVLSTDTQYF
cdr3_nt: TGTGCCAGTACCCACAGGGTTTTGAGCACAGATACGCAGTATTTT

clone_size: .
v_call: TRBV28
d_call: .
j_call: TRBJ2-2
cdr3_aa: CASELMNTGELFF
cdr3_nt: TGTGCCAGCGAACTAATGAACACCGGGGAGCTGTTTTTT

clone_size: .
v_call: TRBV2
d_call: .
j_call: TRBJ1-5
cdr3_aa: CASSVEGDDQPQHF
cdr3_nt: TGTGCCAGCAGTGTTGAGGGGGACGATCAGCCCCAGCATTTT

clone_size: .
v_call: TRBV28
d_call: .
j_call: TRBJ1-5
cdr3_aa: CASSLDDRSNQPQHF
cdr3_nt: TGTGCCAGCAGTTTGGATGACAGGAGCAATCAGCCCCAGCATTTT

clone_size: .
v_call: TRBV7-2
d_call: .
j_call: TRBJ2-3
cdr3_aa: CASSRRRRDTDTQYF
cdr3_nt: TGTGCCAGCAGCCGTCGGCGGCGGGACACAGATACGCAGTATTTT

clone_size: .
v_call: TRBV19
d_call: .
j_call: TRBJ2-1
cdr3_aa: CASAEYASYNEQFF
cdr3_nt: TGTGCCAGCGCGGAATACGCCTCCTACAATGAGCAGTTCTTC

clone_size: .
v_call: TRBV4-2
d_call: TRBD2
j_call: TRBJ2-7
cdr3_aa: CASSQHSTSGSDYEQYF
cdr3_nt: TGTGCCAGCAGCCAGCATTCTACTAGCGGGAGCGACTACGAGCAGTACTTC

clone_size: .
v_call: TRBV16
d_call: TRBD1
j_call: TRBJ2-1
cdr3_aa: CASSRSPGATGVLYNEQFF
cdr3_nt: TGTGCCAGCAGCCGGTCCCCCGGCGCGACAGGGGTTTTGTACAATGAGCAGTTCTTC

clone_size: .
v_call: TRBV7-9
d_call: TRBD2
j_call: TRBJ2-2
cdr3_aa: CASSPALREGEGELFF
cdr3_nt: TGTGCCAGCAGTCCCGCCTTGCGGGAGGGCGAAGGGGAGCTGTTTTTT

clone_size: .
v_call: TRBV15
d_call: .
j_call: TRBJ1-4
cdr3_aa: CATSSLTGNEKLFF
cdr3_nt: TGTGCCACCAGCAGTTTAACAGGGAATGAAAAACTGTTTTTT

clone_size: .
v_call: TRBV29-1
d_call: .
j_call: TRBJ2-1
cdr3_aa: CSVEDTGYNEQFF
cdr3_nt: TGCAGCGTTGAAGACACAGGCTACAATGAGCAGTTCTTC

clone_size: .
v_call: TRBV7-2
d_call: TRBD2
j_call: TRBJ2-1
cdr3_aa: CASSLEVFGRSYNEQFF
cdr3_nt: TGTGCCAGCAGCTTAGAAGTCTTCGGGAGGTCCTACAATGAGCAGTTCTTC

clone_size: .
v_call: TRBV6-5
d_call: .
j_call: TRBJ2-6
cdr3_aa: CASSPEGSGANVLTF
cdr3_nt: TGTGCCAGCAGTCCGGAGGGGTCTGGGGCCAACGTCCTGACTTTC

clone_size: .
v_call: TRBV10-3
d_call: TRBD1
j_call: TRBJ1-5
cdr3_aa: CAISASGQGLGQPQHF
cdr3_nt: TGTGCCATCAGCGCCTCGGGACAGGGTTTAGGTCAGCCCCAGCATTTT

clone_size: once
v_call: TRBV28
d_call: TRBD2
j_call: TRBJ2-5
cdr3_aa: CASSLSQGGRETQYF
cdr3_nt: TGTGCCAGCAGTTTATCCCAGGGAGGGCGAGAGACCCAGTACTTC

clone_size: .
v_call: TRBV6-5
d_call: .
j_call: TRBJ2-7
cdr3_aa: CASSTGRAYEQYF
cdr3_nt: TGTGCCAGCAGTACGGGAAGAGCCTACGAGCAGTACTTC

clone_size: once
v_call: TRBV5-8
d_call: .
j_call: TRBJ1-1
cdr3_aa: CASRTSGMNTEAFF
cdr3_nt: TGTGCCAGCAGGACCAGCGGAATGAACACTGAAGCTTTCTTT

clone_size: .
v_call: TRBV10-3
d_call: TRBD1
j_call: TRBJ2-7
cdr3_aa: CAIGPTGITYEQYF
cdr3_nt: TGTGCCATCGGACCGACAGGGATAACCTACGAGCAGTACTTC

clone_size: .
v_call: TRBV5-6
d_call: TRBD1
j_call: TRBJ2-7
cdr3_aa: CASSLLGGSNEQYF
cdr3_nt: TGTGCCAGCAGCTTGTTAGGGGGCTCCAACGAGCAGTACTTC

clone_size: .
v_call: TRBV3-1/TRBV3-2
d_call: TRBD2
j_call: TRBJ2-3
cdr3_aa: CASSPLTSRDTQYF
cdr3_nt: TGTGCCAGCAGCCCCCTGACTAGCCGGGATACGCAGTATTTT

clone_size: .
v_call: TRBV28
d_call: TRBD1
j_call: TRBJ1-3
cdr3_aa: CASKGQGSSGNTIYF
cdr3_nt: TGTGCCAGCAAAGGACAGGGGAGCTCTGGAAACACCATATATTTT

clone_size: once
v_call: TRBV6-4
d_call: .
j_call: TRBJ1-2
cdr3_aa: CASSEVVGGYGYTF
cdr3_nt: TGTGCCAGCAGTGAGGTCGTCGGGGGATATGGCTACACCTTC

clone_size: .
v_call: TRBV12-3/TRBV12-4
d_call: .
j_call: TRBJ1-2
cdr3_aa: CASSLGDTDESTF
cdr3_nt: TGTGCCAGCAGTTTAGGGGACACAGATGAGTCCACCTTC

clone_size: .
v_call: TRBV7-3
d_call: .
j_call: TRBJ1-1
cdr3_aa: CASSLTTNTEAFF
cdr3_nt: TGTGCCAGCAGCTTAACGACAAACACTGAAGCTTTCTTT

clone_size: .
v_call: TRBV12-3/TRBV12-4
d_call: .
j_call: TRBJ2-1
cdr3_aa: CASSAGTALQFF
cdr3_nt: TGTGCCAGCAGCGCTGGGACTGCCCTGCAGTTCTTC

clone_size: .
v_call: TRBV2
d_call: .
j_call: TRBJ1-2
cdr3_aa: CASSVGASSGYTF
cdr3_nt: TGTGCCAGCAGTGTTGGGGCCAGCTCTGGCTACACCTTC

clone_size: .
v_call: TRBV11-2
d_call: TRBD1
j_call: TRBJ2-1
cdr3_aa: CASSPLRGPGNEQFF
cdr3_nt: TGTGCCAGCAGCCCACTCAGGGGGCCAGGCAATGAGCAGTTCTTC

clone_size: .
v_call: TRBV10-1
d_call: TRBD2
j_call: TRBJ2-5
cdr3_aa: CASREGLAGKTQYF
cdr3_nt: TGCGCCAGCAGGGAGGGACTAGCGGGAAAGACCCAGTACTTC

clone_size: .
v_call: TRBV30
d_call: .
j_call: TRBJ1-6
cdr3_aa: CAWEVGHNSPLHF
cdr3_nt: TGTGCCTGGGAAGTAGGACACAATTCACCCCTCCACTTT

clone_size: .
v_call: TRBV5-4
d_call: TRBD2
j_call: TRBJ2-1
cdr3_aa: CASSQGLAARGGSYNEQFF
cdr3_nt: TGTGCCAGCAGCCAAGGACTAGCGGCGAGAGGGGGCTCCTACAATGAGCAGTTCTTC

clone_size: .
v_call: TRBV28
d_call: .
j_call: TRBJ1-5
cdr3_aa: CASGRRNQPQHF
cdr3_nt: TGTGCCAGCGGAAGGCGGAATCAGCCCCAGCATTTT